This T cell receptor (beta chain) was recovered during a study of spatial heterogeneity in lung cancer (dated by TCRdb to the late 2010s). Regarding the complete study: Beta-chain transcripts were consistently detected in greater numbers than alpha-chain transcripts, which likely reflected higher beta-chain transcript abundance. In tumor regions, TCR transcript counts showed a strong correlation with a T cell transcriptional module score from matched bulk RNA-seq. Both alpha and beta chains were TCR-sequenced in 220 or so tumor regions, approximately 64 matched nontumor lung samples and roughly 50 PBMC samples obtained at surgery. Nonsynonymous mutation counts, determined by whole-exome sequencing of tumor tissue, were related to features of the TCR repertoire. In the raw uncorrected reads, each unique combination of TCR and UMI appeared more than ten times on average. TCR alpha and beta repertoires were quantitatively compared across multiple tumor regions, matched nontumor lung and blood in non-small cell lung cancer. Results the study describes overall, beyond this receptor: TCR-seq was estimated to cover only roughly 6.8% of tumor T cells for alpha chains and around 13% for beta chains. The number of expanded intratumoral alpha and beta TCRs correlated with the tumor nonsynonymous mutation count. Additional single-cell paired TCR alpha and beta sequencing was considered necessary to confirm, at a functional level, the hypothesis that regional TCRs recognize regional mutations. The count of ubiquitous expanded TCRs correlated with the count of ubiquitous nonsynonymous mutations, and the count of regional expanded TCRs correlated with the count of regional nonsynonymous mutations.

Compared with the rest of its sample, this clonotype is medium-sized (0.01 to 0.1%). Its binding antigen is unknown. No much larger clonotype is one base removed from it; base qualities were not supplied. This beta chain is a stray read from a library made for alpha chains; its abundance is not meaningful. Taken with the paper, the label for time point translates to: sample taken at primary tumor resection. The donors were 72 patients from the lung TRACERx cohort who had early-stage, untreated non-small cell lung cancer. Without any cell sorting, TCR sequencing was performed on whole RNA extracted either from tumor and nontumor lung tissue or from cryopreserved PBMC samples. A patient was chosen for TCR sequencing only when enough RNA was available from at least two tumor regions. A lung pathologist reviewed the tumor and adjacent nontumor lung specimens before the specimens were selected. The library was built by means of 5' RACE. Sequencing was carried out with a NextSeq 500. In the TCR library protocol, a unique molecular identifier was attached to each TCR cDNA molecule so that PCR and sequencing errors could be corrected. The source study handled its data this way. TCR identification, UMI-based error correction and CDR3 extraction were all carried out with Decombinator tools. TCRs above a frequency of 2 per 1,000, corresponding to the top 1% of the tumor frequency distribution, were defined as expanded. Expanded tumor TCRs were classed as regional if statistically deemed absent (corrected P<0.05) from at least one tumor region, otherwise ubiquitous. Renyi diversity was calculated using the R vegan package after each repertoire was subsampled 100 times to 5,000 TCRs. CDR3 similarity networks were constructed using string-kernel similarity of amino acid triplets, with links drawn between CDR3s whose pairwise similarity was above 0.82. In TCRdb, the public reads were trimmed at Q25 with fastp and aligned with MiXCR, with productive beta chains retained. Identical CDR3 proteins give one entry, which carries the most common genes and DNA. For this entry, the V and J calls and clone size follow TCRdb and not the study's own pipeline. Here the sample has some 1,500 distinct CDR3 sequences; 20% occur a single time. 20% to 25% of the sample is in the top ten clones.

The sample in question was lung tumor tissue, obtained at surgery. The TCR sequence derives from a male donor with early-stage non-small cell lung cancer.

The DNA sequence is given as TGCGCCAGCAGCCAAGGGGCTAGCGGGGATGAGACCCAGTACTTC. The encoded protein is CASSQGASGDETQYF. The V and J genes are TRBV4-1 and TRBJ2-5; the central 9 bases match TRBD2. The V end gives up 1 base and the J end 5 bases, leaving 5 bases in the junction not matched to a gene. CDR1 and CDR2 are drawn from the germline V gene: MGHRA, YSYEKL. The CDR3 sequence holds 15 residues, the cysteine and phenylalanine included. Just CDR3 DNA is preserved here, 45 bases in frame from base 1.